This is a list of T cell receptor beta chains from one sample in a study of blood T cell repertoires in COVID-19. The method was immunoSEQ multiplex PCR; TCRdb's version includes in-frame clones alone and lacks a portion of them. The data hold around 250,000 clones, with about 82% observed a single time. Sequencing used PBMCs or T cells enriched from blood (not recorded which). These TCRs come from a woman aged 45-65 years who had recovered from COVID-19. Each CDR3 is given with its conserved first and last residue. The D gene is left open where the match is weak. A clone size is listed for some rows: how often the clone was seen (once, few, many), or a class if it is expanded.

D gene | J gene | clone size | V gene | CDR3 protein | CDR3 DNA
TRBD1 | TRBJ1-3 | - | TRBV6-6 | CASSQNRGGGNTIYF | TGTGCCAGCAGCCAAAACAGGGGAGGTGGAAACACCATATATTTT
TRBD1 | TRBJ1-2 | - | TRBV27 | CASRPTGGYGYTF | TGTGCCAGCAGGCCAACAGGGGGCTATGGCTACACCTTC
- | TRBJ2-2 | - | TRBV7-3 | CASSLTWAGELFF | TGTGCCAGCAGCTTGACTTGGGCCGGGGAGCTGTTTTTT
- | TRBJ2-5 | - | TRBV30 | CAWSPREGETQYF | TGTGCCTGGAGCCCCCGGGAAGGGGAGACCCAGTACTTC
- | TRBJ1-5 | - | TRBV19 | CASSIVGDLGTQPQHF | TGTGCCAGTAGTATAGTCGGGGATTTGGGTACGCAGCCCCAGCATTTT
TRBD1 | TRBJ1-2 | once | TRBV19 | CASSRTGYGYTF | TGTGCCAGTAGTCGGACAGGATATGGCTACACCTTC
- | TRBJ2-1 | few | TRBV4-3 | CASSRTQEIYNEQFF | TGCGCCAGCAGCCGGACACAGGAAATTTACAATGAGCAGTTCTTC
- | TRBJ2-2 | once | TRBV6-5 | CASSYIGDTGELFF | TGTGCCAGCAGTTACATCGGGGACACCGGGGAGCTGTTTTTT
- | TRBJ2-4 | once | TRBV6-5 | CASSYAGAIQYF | TGTGCCAGCAGTTACGCGGGGGCCATTCAGTACTTC
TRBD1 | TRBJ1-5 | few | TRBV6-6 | CASSLTGGRQPQHF | TGTGCCAGCAGTTTAACAGGGGGCCGGCAGCCCCAGCATTTT
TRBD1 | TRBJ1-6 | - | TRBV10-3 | CAIKDRADNSPLHF | TGTGCCATCAAAGACAGGGCTGACAATTCACCCCTCCACTTT
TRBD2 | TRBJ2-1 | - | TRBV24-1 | CATSDWGTSGRDNEQFF | TGTGCCACCAGTGATTGGGGGACTAGCGGGCGCGACAATGAGCAGTTCTTC
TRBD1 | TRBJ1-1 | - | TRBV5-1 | CASSRTWTGMNTEAFF | TGCGCCAGCAGCCGGACCTGGACAGGGATGAACACTGAAGCTTTCTTT
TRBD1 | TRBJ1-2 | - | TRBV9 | CASSDRLTGAGYTF | TGTGCCAGCAGCGACCGCCTGACAGGGGCTGGCTACACCTTC
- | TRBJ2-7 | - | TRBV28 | CASSLAGNPYEQYF | TGTGCCAGCAGTTTAGCAGGCAACCCCTACGAGCAGTACTTC
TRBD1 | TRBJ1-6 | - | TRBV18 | CASSQDRGSYNSPLHF | TGTGCCAGCTCCCAAGACAGGGGCTCCTATAATTCACCCCTCCACTTT
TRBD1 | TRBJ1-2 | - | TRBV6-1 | CASSEPGQDSVGYTF | TGTGCCAGCAGTGAACCGGGACAGGACTCGGTTGGCTACACCTTC
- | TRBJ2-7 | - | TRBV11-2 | CASSLFAGAYEQYF | TGTGCCAGCAGCTTATTCGCCGGGGCCTACGAGCAGTACTTC
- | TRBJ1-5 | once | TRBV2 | CASSRTRSGNQPQHF | TGTGCCAGCAGTCGGACCCGTAGCGGCAATCAGCCCCAGCATTTT
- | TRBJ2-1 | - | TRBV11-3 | CASSLAGNSYNEQFF | TGTGCCAGCAGCTTAGCGGGAAACTCCTACAATGAGCAGTTCTTC
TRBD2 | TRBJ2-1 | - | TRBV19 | CASREVWTSGRNNEQFF | TGTGCCAGTAGGGAGGTTTGGACTAGCGGGCGAAACAATGAGCAGTTCTTC
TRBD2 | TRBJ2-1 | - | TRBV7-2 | CASSYSSGRRYNEQFF | TGTGCCAGCAGCTACAGTAGCGGGAGACGGTACAATGAGCAGTTCTTC
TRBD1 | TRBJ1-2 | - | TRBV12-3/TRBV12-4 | CASSLSGGAGYTF | TGTGCCAGCAGTTTATCAGGGGGCGCTGGCTACACCTTC
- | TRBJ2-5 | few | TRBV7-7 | CASSLNGGPQETQYF | TGTGCTAGCAGCTTAAATGGGGGCCCCCAAGAGACCCAGTACTTC
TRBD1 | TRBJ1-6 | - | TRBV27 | CATKMEGAAYNSPLHF | TGTGCCACCAAAATGGAGGGGGCGGCCTATAATTCACCCCTCCACTTT
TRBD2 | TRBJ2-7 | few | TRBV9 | CASSASGPEQYF | TGTGCCAGCAGCGCTAGCGGGCCGGAGCAGTACTTC
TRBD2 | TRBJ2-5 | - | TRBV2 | CASSEVASGGKTQYF | TGTGCCAGCAGTGAAGTTGCTAGCGGGGGAAAGACCCAGTACTTC
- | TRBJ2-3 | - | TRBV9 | CASAGTLGADTQYF | TGTGCCAGCGCCGGGACTCTCGGTGCAGATACGCAGTATTTT
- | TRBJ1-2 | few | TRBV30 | CACLQGSNYGYTF | TGTGCCTGTCTACAGGGATCCAACTATGGCTACACCTTC
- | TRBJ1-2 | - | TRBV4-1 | CASSQKPPGEWANYGYTF | TGCGCCAGCAGCCAAAAACCTCCCGGGGAATGGGCTAACTATGGCTACACCTTC
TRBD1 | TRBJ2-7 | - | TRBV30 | CAWSGGGTGKYEQYF | TGTGCCTGGAGTGGCGGCGGGACAGGGAAGTACGAGCAGTACTTC
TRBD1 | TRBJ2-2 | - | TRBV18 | CASSYRGQVTSGELFF | TGTGCCAGCTCGTACAGGGGACAGGTGACCTCCGGGGAGCTGTTTTTT
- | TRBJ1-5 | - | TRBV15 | CATMPDRVNQPQHF | TGTGCCACCATGCCAGACAGAGTCAATCAGCCCCAGCATTTT
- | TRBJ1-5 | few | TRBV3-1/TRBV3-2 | CASSPRGWYQPQHF | TGTGCCAGCAGCCCCCGAGGGTGGTATCAGCCCCAGCATTTT
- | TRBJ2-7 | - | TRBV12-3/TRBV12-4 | CASSLRGLYEQYF | TGTGCCAGCAGTTTGCGAGGGCTCTACGAGCAGTACTTC
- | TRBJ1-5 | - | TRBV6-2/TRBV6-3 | CASSYYSAGDQPQHF | TGTGCCAGCAGTTACTATTCGGCAGGTGATCAGCCCCAGCATTTT
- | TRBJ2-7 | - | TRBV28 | CASRSIGEQYF | TGTGCCAGCCGTTCGATCGGCGAGCAGTACTTC
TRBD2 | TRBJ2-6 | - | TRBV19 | CASSLPRTSIRSGANVLTF | TGTGCCAGTAGCCTCCCCCGGACTAGTATCCGTTCTGGGGCCAACGTCCTGACTTTC
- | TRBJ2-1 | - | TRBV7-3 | CASSLLALSYNEQFF | TGTGCCAGCAGCTTACTGGCTCTCTCCTACAATGAGCAGTTCTTC
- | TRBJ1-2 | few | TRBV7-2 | CASSKQGPYGYTF | TGTGCCAGCAGCAAACAGGGCCCCTATGGCTACACCTTC
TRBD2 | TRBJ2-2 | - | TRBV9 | CASSGGLAGNANTGELFF | TGTGCCAGCAGCGGCGGACTAGCGGGAAACGCGAACACCGGGGAGCTGTTTTTT
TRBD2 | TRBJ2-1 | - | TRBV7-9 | CASSLVGRASYNEQFF | TGTGCCAGCAGCTTAGTTGGGAGGGCCTCCTACAATGAGCAGTTCTTC
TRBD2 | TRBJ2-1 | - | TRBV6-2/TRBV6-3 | CASSFRSRLAGGNTNEQFF | TGTGCCAGCAGTTTCAGAAGCCGACTAGCGGGGGGAAACACCAATGAGCAGTTCTTC
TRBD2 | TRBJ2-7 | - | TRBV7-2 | CASSLGTSSYEQYF | TGTGCCAGCAGCCTCGGGACTAGTTCCTACGAGCAGTACTTC
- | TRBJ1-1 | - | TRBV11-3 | CASSRGGPTNTEAFF | TGTGCCAGCAGCAGAGGGGGACCGACGAACACTGAAGCTTTCTTT
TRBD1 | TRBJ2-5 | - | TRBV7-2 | CASNRDRGPWETQYF | TGTGCCAGCAACCGGGACAGGGGGCCGTGGGAGACCCAGTACTTC
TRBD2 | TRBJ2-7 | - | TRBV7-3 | CASSSTGTSKQYF | TGTGCCAGCAGCTCAACCGGGACTAGCAAGCAGTACTTC
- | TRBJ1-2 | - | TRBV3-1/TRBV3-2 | CASSQFSLRTVNGYTF | TGTGCCAGCAGCCAATTTTCGCTGCGGACAGTCAATGGCTACACCTTC
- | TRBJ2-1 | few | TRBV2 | CASSGGNNEQFF | TGTGCCAGCAGTGGAGGTAACAATGAGCAGTTCTTC